Each of the 22 T cell receptor beta chains below was sequenced from the same sample in a study of cytotoxic CD8 clonotypes in ibrutinib-treated CLL. The repertoire was sequenced with immunoSEQ multiplex PCR; TCRdb's copy has only in-frame clones and lacks some. The repertoire holds 25,000 to 30,000 clones, about 75% seen once, with 40% to 60% in the top ten. This sample comprised PBMCs, obtained after 36 months of ibrutinib treatment. The receptors were gathered from a human donor with chronic lymphocytic leukemia.

This rearrangement joins TRBV5-1 to TRBJ2-7; 11 nucleotides match TRBD1. This CDR3 contains 15 residues. Germline V gene data show CDR1 as SGHRS and CDR2 as YFSETQ. With 4 bases clipped from V and 1 base from J, the junction kept 4 bases outside the gene matches. The CDR3 spells CASSPGQGASYEQYF. In DNA form, the CDR3 reads TGCGCCAGCAGCCCCGGACAGGGGGCATCCTACGAGCAGTACTTC. The entire variable domain, with the rest obtained from reference TRBV5-1 and TRBJ2-7, is as follows: KAGVTQTPRYLIKTRGQQVTLSCSPISGHRSVSWYQQTPGQGLQFLFEYFSETQRNKGNFPGRFSGRQFSNSRSEMNVSTLELGDSALYLCASSPGQGASYEQYFGPGTRLTVT.

The chain recombines TRBV18 with TRBJ1-1; D is unclear. Germline V lookup: CDR1 KGHSH, CDR2 LQKENI. With 2 bases removed from V and 0 bases from J, the gap between germline ends came to 13 bases. CDR3 length: 16 residues. DNA of the CDR3: TGTGCCAGCTCACCATACGTTCTCGGGATGAACACTGAAGCTTTCTTT. Translating it yields CASSPYVLGMNTEAFF.

In nucleotides, the CDR3 is TGTGCCAGCAGCCTTGGGACAGGGGTTCACGAGCAGTACTTC. Its protein product is CASSLGTGVHEQYF. The chain is built from TRBV14 and TRBJ2-7, with 10 bases aligning to TRBD1. Germline CDR1 reads SGHDN; CDR2 reads FVKESK. The CDR3 has 14 amino acids. V lost 4 bases to trimming and J lost 5 bases; unmatched junction nucleotides: 5.

The chain has TRBV6-5 and TRBJ2-7; 11 nucleotides align to TRBD1. J lost 4 bases, V lost 2 bases, and 1 base had no gene match. Germline loops: CDR1 MNHEY, CDR2 SVGAGI. This CDR3 has 14 amino acids. CDR3 residues: CASSYGTGGYEQYF. CDR3 sequence (DNA): TGTGCCAGCAGTTACGGGACAGGGGGTTACGAGCAGTACTTC.

CDR3 region: CASGRDRGPYEQYF. CDR3 bases: TGCGCCTCGGGCCGGGACAGGGGGCCCTACGAGCAGTACTTC. V usage is TRBV23-1 and J usage is TRBJ2-7; 12 nucleotides agree with TRBD1. TRBV23-1 belongs to the ORF category, with a function that is uncertain. Unmatched junction bases numbered 7, after V lost 11 bases and J lost 2 bases. CDR3 size: 14 residues.

The genes are TRBV28 and TRBJ2-3; 9 bases match TRBD2. The V gene end was trimmed by 3 bases and the J gene end by 2 bases; junction bases not matched to a gene: 3. This CDR3 has 15 residues. The germline V gene has CDR1 MDHEN and CDR2 SYDVKM. The CDR3 protein is CASSFLAGATDTQYF. In DNA form, the CDR3 reads TGTGCCAGCAGTTTCTTAGCGGGGGCCACAGATACGCAGTATTTT.

The J gene is TRBJ2-7, the V gene TRBV4-3; unclear D gene. This CDR3 spans 13 amino acids. The germline V gene has CDR1 LGHNA and CDR2 YSLEER. V lost 0 bases and J 2 bases, leaving 5 bases between the germline ends. CDR3 protein: CASSQDRTYEQYF. The CDR3 DNA is TGCGCCAGCAGCCAAGATAGGACCTACGAGCAGTACTTC.

In DNA, the CDR3 is TGTGCCTGGAGTGTAAGGTCGGGGCTCTCCTACGAGCAGTACTTC. Translation: CAWSVRSGLSYEQYF. The chain employs TRBV30 and TRBJ2-7, with D perhaps TRBD1 or TRBD2 (5 bases each). Trimming removed 0 bases at V and 0 bases at J, with 12 bases between. The CDR3 extends over 15 amino acids. Germline V lookup: CDR1 GTSNPN, CDR2 SVGIG (reference sequence).

This clone showed up just once. This chain connects TRBV5-6 to TRBJ1-2; 9 positions match TRBD1. Germline V gene lookup returns CDR1 SGHDT and CDR2 YYEEEE. J was trimmed by 1 base and V by 3 bases; bases with no gene match: 16. This CDR3 is built from 19 residues. The CDR3 reads CASSSIYGTGIYLNYGYTF. CDR3 sequence (DNA): TGTGCCAGCAGCTCGATCTACGGGACAGGGATCTATCTTAACTATGGCTACACCTTC.

V and J are TRBV9 and TRBJ1-4; D not resolved. The V end lost 0 bases, the J end lost 0 bases, and 9 bases lay between the germline ends. CDR1 SGDLS and CDR2 YYNGEE come from the germline V gene. This CDR3 contains 16 residues. Here the CDR3 reads CASSVAAGATNEKLFF. The DNA for the CDR3 is TGTGCCAGCAGCGTAGCTGCAGGCGCAACTAATGAAAAACTGTTTTTT.

This clone was seen more than once but under ten times. The rearrangement links TRBV7-9 to TRBJ1-4; 7 bases fit TRBD1. CDR1 and CDR2 (germline): SEHNR, FQNEAQ (reference sequence). V lost 0 bases, J lost 12 bases, and 7 bases stayed unmatched. The CDR3 runs 14 residues. The CDR3 sequence: CASSLAEAGGELFF. CDR3 nucleotides: TGTGCCAGCAGCTTAGCGGAGGCAGGGGGGGAACTGTTTTTT.

The chain joins TRBV7-8 to TRBJ2-4; possibly TRBD1 or TRBD2 for D (5 bases each). Germline CDR1 is SGHVS and CDR2 is FQNEAQ. V lost 3 bases and J lost 2, with 14 bases in between. This CDR3 is 16 amino acids long. This CDR3 reads CASSFASGGTKNIQYF. CDR3 nucleotide sequence: TGTGCCAGCAGCTTCGCCTCTGGGGGAACCAAAAACATTCAGTACTTC.

This clone was recorded only once. The V and J genes are TRBV20-1 and TRBJ1-1; no clear D gene. Trimming left V 3 bases short and J 8 bases short, with 7 bases between. The germline gives CDR1 DFQATT, CDR2 SNEGSKA (reference sequence). The CDR3 extends over 10 amino acids. The CDR3: CSARREEAFF. In DNA, the CDR3 is TGCAGTGCTAGGAGGGAGGAAGCTTTCTTT.

This clone was detected once. The V call is TRBV2, the J call TRBJ2-1; tentative D call: TRBD2 (5 bases). Germline CDR1 SNHLY, CDR2 FYNNEI. The CDR3 contains 15 residues. V was pared by 6 bases and J by 0 bases, with 12 bases between. CDR3 residues: CASRRVGSSYNEQFF. CDR3 DNA sequence: TGTGCCAGCAGGAGGGTAGGTAGCTCCTACAATGAGCAGTTCTTC.

The chain carries TRBV6-5 and TRBJ1-1; 7 bases are shared with TRBD1. This CDR3 has 14 amino acids. Germline CDR1 and CDR2: MNHEY and SVGAGI. Trimming removed 6 bases from V and 0 bases from J; junction bases left unmatched: 4. In nucleotides, the CDR3 is TGTGCCAGCAGCCCGGACAGGATGAACACTGAAGCTTTCTTT. Protein sequence: CASSPDRMNTEAFF.

The CDR3 loop is CASSLGGTGVYEQYF. The CDR3 coding sequence is TGCGCCAGCAGCTTAGGAGGGACAGGGGTCTACGAGCAGTACTTC. The V call is TRBV5-1, the J call TRBJ2-7; 10 bases map to TRBD1. V lost 2 bases, J lost 3 bases, and 5 bases stayed unmatched. CDR3 size: 15 residues. The germline CDR1 and CDR2 sequences are SGHRS and YFSETQ.

The chain employs TRBV5-6 and TRBJ1-5; possible D gene TRBD1, 5 bases. The length of the CDR3 is 15 residues. V was shortened by 3 bases and J by 0 bases, with 10 bases between the two germline ends. Germline-derived CDR1 and CDR2 are SGHDT and YYEEEE. This CDR3 is CASSYRSTSNQPQHF. The CDR3 nucleotides read TGTGCCAGCAGCTACAGGTCTACTAGCAATCAGCCCCAGCATTTT.

The rearrangement uses TRBV9 and TRBJ1-3; D is uncertain. The V gene lost 5 bases and the J gene lost 0 bases, with 9 bases spanning the gap. The CDR3 runs 14 residues. The germline CDR1 and CDR2 sequences are SGDLS and YYNGEE. The chain's CDR3 is CASRGIGSGNTIYF. The CDR3 bases are TGTGCCAGCAGGGGGATTGGCTCTGGAAACACCATATATTTT.

This clone was recorded a few times. The V and J genes are TRBV11-2 and TRBJ2-7; D might be TRBD2 (5 bases). V was clipped by 1 base and J by 7 bases, with 14 bases between them. This CDR3 has 14 amino acids. The V gene's germline CDR1 is SGHAT and CDR2 FQNNGV. CDR3 region: CASSLVDGVGEQYF. The CDR3 bases are TGTGCCAGCAGCTTAGTCGACGGGGTTGGAGAGCAGTACTTC. The whole variable domain, filled in from reference TRBV11-2 and TRBJ2-7, reads EAGVAQSPRYKIIEKRQSVAFWCNPISGHATLYWYQQILGQGPKLLIQFQNNGVVDDSQLPKDRFSAERLKGVDSTLKIQPAKLEDSAVYLCASSLVDGVGEQYFGPGTRLTVT.

In this sample, this clone is medium-sized (0.01 to 0.1%). The rearrangement joins TRBV2 to TRBJ1-3; 7 nucleotides match TRBD1. Germline values: CDR1 SNHLY, CDR2 FYNNEI. Trimming at V came to 9 bases and at J to 0 bases, leaving 5 bases not matched to a gene. This CDR3 has 14 residues. The CDR3 sequence: CARSTGDSGNTIYF. DNA for the CDR3: TGTGCCAGGTCTACAGGGGACTCTGGAAACACCATATATTTT.

The V and J genes are TRBV7-2 and TRBJ2-7; TRBD1 might be the D (6 bases). The CDR3 has 13 residues. Germline CDR1 reads SGHTA; CDR2 reads FQGNSA. Between the trimmed V and J ends, which lost 3 bases and 2 bases, there was a span of 8 bases. Here the CDR3 reads CASSFSGAYEQYF. The DNA for the CDR3 is TGTGCCAGCAGCTTCTCAGGGGCCTACGAGCAGTACTTC.

This chain joins TRBV6-5 and TRBJ2-5, with D tentatively TRBD1 (6 bases). There are 12 residues in the CDR3. The germline V gene encodes CDR1 MNHEY and CDR2 SVGAGI. V gave up 6 bases and J gave up 7 bases, with 12 bases separating them. The chain's CDR3 is CASSEDSGTQYF. Written as DNA, the CDR3 is TGTGCCAGCAGCGAGGACAGCGGGACCCAGTACTTC.